The present T cell receptor beta chain was sequenced within a study of read filtering for tumor transcriptome and immune sequencing. Study-wide context: IR-seq gave about 3.5 to 10.27 million TCR reads per sample; RNA-seq gave roughly 80 to 1,400.

From about 400 ng of RNA, a library with molecular barcoded alpha/delta and beta/gamma adaptors was made. TCRdb used MiXCR to reprocess the reads, holding one entry per CDR3 protein. The sample has tens of thousands of distinct CDR3 sequences, roughly 15% seen once. The CDR3 is 14 residues long. V was pared by 6 bases and J by 2 bases, with 5 bases of the junction left unmatched. CDR1 and CDR2 from the germline V gene are MDHEN and SYDVKM. The study's findings and limits: In IR-seq, single-read clonotypes were 65% to 90% of clonotypes but around 3.5% of reads. Sorted CD138-negative bone marrow cells were not purified T cells.

This clonotype was seen repeatedly, ten times or more. Its antigen is not identified. The sequence came from a donor at least 40 years old with multiple myeloma. Sample: a population of CD138-negative cells sorted from bone marrow. The chain uses TRBV28 and TRBJ2-7, with 9 bases fitting TRBD1. The CDR3 nucleotides read TGTGCCAGCAGACCCCGGGACAGGGCCTACGAGCAGTACTTC. Translated: CASRPRDRAYEQYF. Together with reference TRBV28 and TRBJ2-7, the CDR3 gives the full variable domain: DVKVTQSSRYLVKRTGEKVFLECVQDMDHENMFWYRQDPGLGLRLIYFSYDVKMKEKGDIPEGYSVSREKKERFSLILESASTNQTSMYLCASRPRDRAYEQYFGPGTRLTVT.